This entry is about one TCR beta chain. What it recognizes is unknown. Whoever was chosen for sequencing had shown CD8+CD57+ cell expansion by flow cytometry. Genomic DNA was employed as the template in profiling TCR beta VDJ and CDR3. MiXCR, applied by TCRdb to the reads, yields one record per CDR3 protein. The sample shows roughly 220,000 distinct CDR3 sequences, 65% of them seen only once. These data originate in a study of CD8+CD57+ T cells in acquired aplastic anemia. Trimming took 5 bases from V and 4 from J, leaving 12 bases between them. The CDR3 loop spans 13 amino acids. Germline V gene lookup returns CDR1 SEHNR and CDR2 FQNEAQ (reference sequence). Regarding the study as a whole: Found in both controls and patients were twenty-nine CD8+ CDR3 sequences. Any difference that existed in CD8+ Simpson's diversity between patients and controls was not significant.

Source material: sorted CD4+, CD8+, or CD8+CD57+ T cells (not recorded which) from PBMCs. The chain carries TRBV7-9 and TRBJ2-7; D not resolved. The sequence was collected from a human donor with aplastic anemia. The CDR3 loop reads CASSHRQLYEQYF. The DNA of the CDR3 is TGTGCCAGCAGCCACAGACAACTTTACGAGCAGTACTTC.